The next 15 T cell receptor beta chains were all read from a single sample in a study of glioma-infiltrating T cells. The iRepertoire nested amplicon-rescue multiplex PCR amplified TCR alpha and beta CDR3s from RNA. TCRdb fed the multiplex PCR reads into MiXCR, producing one record per CDR3 protein. Found here are around 190,000 distinct CDR3 sequences, roughly 32% of them singletons; the top ten hold over 20%. Sample: glioma tissue, nonneoplastic brain tissue, or PBMCs (not recorded which). The receptors here all came from a human donor with low-grade glioma or glioblastoma, undergoing nonglioma brain surgery, or in good health (not recorded which).

Ten or more counts support this clonotype. This chain uses TRBV12-3 or TRBV12-4 with TRBJ1-1; 9 nucleotides agree with TRBD1. The CDR3 consists of 16 residues. Losses at the gene ends were 5 bases for V and 6 bases for J; bases not matched to a gene: 13. Here the CDR3 DNA reads TGTGCCAGCAGTCCCCCCCGGACAGGGGTGATTTCTGAAGCTTTCTTT. Translated, it gives CASSPPRTGVISEAFF.

The chain couples TRBV5-1 to TRBJ2-7; 9 nucleotides match TRBD2. V was clipped by 4 bases and J by 3 bases; unmatched bases: 8. The CDR3 contains 15 residues. Germline V lookup: CDR1 SGHRS, CDR2 YFSETQ. The CDR3 DNA reads as TGCGCCAGCAGCGTGATCCGCGGGAGGGTCTACGAGCAGTACTTC. It specifies CASSVIRGRVYEQYF.

This clonotype has a count of ten or more. The chain carries TRBV18 and TRBJ1-6; no reliable D call. The V end was cut by 6 bases, the J end by 5 bases, with 11 bases between. This CDR3 contains 14 residues. The germline gives CDR1 KGHSH, CDR2 LQKENI. The CDR3 spells CASSGDGHNSPLHF. DNA of the CDR3: TGTGCCAGCTCCGGAGACGGTCATAATTCACCCCTCCACTTT. The full variable domain, its missing parts supplied by reference TRBV18 and TRBJ1-6, is NAGVMQNPRHLVRRRGQEARLRCSPMKGHSHVYWYRQLPEEGLKFMVYLQKENIIDESGMPKERFSAEFPKEGPSILRIQQVVRGDSAAYFCASSGDGHNSPLHFGNGTRLTVT.

Concerning this clonotype: A much larger clone sits a single nucleotide away, making a read error possible. The rearrangement joins TRBV29-1 to TRBJ2-7, with a tentative D call TRBD1 (6 bases). This CDR3 comprises 14 residues. The germline V gene has CDR1 SQVTM and CDR2 ANQGSEA. Trimming shortened V by 4 bases and J by 5 bases, and 18 bases separated the two germline ends. The CDR3 DNA is TGCAGCGTTGTGCAACAGGGAAGCGTCCACGAGCAGTACTTC. Protein sequence: CSVVQQGSVHEQYF.

As to this clonotype: Because it lacks the conserved phenylalanine or tryptophan at the end, this CDR3 is likely a read error. The CDR3: CASSQTEAGELFS. For the CDR3, the DNA is TGTGCCAGTAGTCAGACAGAAGCTGGGGAGCTGTTTTCT. The chain joins TRBV19 to TRBJ2-2; tentatively, D is TRBD1 (5 bases). V dropped 5 bases and J dropped 8 bases, with 12 bases sitting between them. The CDR3 is 13 residues long. Germline loops: CDR1 LNHDA, CDR2 SQIVND (reference sequence).

There are a few counts of this clonotype. The chain has TRBV7-3 and TRBJ2-5; the match to TRBD2 covers 11 bases. This CDR3 has 18 residues. Germline V gene lookup returns CDR1 SGHTA and CDR2 FQGTGA. The V and J ends lost 5 bases and 1 base, in that order; junction bases with no gene match: 12. The CDR3 sequence: CASSLGTSGLPAQETQYF. In DNA form, the CDR3 reads TGTGCCAGCAGCCTTGGGACTAGCGGACTCCCCGCCCAAGAGACCCAGTACTTC. The variable domain in full, with the rest retrieved from reference TRBV7-3 and TRBJ2-5, is GAGVSQTPSNKVTEKGKYVELRCDPISGHTALYWYRQSLGQGPEFLIYFQGTGAADDSGLPNDRFFAVRPEGSVSTLKIQRTERGDSAVYLCASSLGTSGLPAQETQYFGPGTRLLVL.

This clonotype was seen repeatedly, ten times or more. The chain links TRBV27 to TRBJ2-5; unclear D gene. This CDR3 has 13 amino acids. The germline CDR1 and CDR2 sequences are MNHEY and SMNVEV (reference sequence). The ends were cut back, 5 bases at V and 2 bases at J, with 9 bases in the middle. The chain's CDR3 is CASSTTPQETQYF. Written as DNA, the CDR3 is TGTGCCAGCAGTACCACTCCTCAAGAGACCCAGTACTTC.

This clonotype was counted many times. The chain has TRBV19 and TRBJ2-6; perhaps D is TRBD1 or TRBD2 (6 bases each). The V gene's germline CDR1 is LNHDA and CDR2 SQIVND (reference sequence). V lost 2 bases, J lost 2 bases, and 7 bases lay in between. This CDR3 region has 15 residues. The CDR3 spells CASSIRGAGANVLTF. The CDR3 bases are TGTGCCAGTAGTATAAGGGGGGCTGGGGCCAACGTCCTGACTTTC.

The table lists this clonotype with a few counts. The chain couples TRBV5-1 to TRBJ1-5, with D possibly matching TRBD1 (6 bases). V was clipped by 4 bases and J by 8 bases, with 16 bases between them. This CDR3 is built from 14 residues. Germline V gene sequence: CDR1 SGHRS, CDR2 YFSETQ. In DNA, the CDR3 is TGCGCCAGCAGCGAGGGACACGGCGTGGAGCCCCAGCATTTT. Translating gives CASSEGHGVEPQHF.

This clonotype was recorded at least ten times. The rearrangement uses TRBV6-2 or TRBV6-3 and TRBJ2-2; D is perhaps TRBD1 (5 bases). CDR1 and CDR2 (germline): MNHEY, SVGEGT. The CDR3 covers 13 residues. Trimming removed 6 bases at V and 3 bases at J, with 8 bases between. The CDR3 DNA sequence: TGTGCCAGCAGCCAGACAGACACCGGGGAGCTGTTTTTT. It codes for CASSQTDTGELFF.

This clonotype was counted ten times or more. V is TRBV29-1 and J is TRBJ1-1; D is unclear. V lost 1 base to trimming and J lost 4 bases, with 16 bases between them. Germline V CDR1 and CDR2: SQVTM, ANQGSEA. This CDR3 is 15 amino acids long. In DNA, the CDR3 is TGCAGCGTTGAAGGGGGAGTATTGGGTAGCACTGAAGCTTTCTTT. Translating it yields CSVEGGVLGSTEAFF.

This clonotype has at least ten counts. V is TRBV3-1 and J is TRBJ1-1, with 7 bases matching TRBD1. J gave up 4 bases and V 5 bases, and 7 bases lay outside the gene matches. Germline V lookup: CDR1 LGHDT, CDR2 YNNKEL (reference sequence). The CDR3 contains 14 residues. The CDR3 DNA is TGTGCCAGCAGCGACAGGGCGTGGAGCACTGAAGCTTTCTTT. This codes for CASSDRAWSTEAFF.

Notes on this clonotype: A clone one base away is much larger, so this may be a read error. The CDR3 DNA follows: TGTGCCAGCAGTGAAGCGGGAGCGGGAGGGCCATACGAGCAGTACTTC. Translating gives CASSEAGAGGPYEQYF. The chain is built from TRBV6-1 and TRBJ2-7; 10 bases line up with TRBD2. The ends lost 0 bases at V and 4 bases at J; junction bases unmatched: 6. Germline CDR1 and CDR2: MNHNS and SASEGT. The CDR3 length is 16 residues.

V is TRBV5-1 and J is TRBJ1-4, with D possibly matching TRBD1 (6 bases). The CDR3 extends over 15 amino acids. CDR1 SGHRS and CDR2 YFSETQ come from the germline V gene. The V end was cut by 4 bases, the J end by 7 bases, with 17 bases between. CDR3 residues: CASSAAGDRGEKLFF. The CDR3 DNA reads TGCGCCAGCAGCGCCGCAGGGGATAGGGGTGAAAAACTGTTTTTT.

As concerns this clonotype: A much larger clone lies one base from this, so it may be a read error. The chain joins TRBV27 to TRBJ1-5, with no clear D. V lost 6 bases and J lost 3, with 9 bases in between. Germline V CDR1 and CDR2: MNHEY, SMNVEV (reference sequence). CDR3 length equals 13 residues. CDR3 sequence reads: CASSPYHNQPQHF. The CDR3 region has the DNA TGTGCCAGCAGCCCGTATCACAATCAGCCCCAGCATTTT.